The rows below give T cell receptor beta chains drawn from one sample of a study of identical twins. TCRdb itself ran the 5' RACE reads through MiXCR, one entry per CDR3 protein. The sample contains roughly 700,000 distinct CDR3 sequences, more than 6.5% of which appear only once. These sequences were also reported in another study, on yellow fever vaccine responses in identical twins.

Sequenced sample: PBMCs. These receptors were collected from a woman under 30 in good health. Each CDR3 is given with its conserved first and last residue. The order of the fields is J gene, V gene, clone size, CDR3 protein. Part of the rows lack a size; the others show once, few, many or a class for expanded clones.

J gene: TRBJ2-3
V gene: TRBV6-5
clone size: NA
CDR3 protein: CASSFRQGTDTQYF

J gene: TRBJ2-3
V gene: TRBV11-2
clone size: many
CDR3 protein: CASSLDGTSAVGTDTQYF

J gene: TRBJ2-7
V gene: TRBV10-3
clone size: NA
CDR3 protein: CAISESVGGYEQYF

J gene: TRBJ2-6
V gene: TRBV12-3/TRBV12-4
clone size: NA
CDR3 protein: CTSSLVRDRTFSGANVLTF

J gene: TRBJ2-2
V gene: TRBV2
clone size: many
CDR3 protein: CASSVDRNTGELFF

J gene: TRBJ2-1
V gene: TRBV5-6
clone size: many
CDR3 protein: CASSFGVGAYNEQFF

J gene: TRBJ2-3
V gene: TRBV4-2
clone size: NA
CDR3 protein: CASSLPSSDTQYF

J gene: TRBJ1-6
V gene: TRBV7-9
clone size: NA
CDR3 protein: CASSPSGGNSPLHF

J gene: TRBJ2-3
V gene: TRBV7-2
clone size: NA
CDR3 protein: CASSSNLAGGPGTQYF

J gene: TRBJ2-3
V gene: TRBV5-1
clone size: many
CDR3 protein: CASSKPGDTQYF

J gene: TRBJ2-5
V gene: TRBV12-3/TRBV12-4
clone size: few
CDR3 protein: CASRQAGAGETQYF

J gene: TRBJ1-1
V gene: TRBV15
clone size: NA
CDR3 protein: CAASRGGEGSKAFF

J gene: TRBJ2-5
V gene: TRBV27
clone size: many
CDR3 protein: CASSLSAVETQYF

J gene: TRBJ2-1
V gene: TRBV6-2/TRBV6-3
clone size: NA
CDR3 protein: CASSYVPRGFEQFF

J gene: TRBJ2-5
V gene: TRBV4-2
clone size: NA
CDR3 protein: CASSQEGDRGRRETQYF

J gene: TRBJ2-5
V gene: TRBV4-3
clone size: many
CDR3 protein: CASSQERAFQETQYF

J gene: TRBJ1-6
V gene: TRBV20-1
clone size: NA
CDR3 protein: CSARVRLRQGASNSPLHF

J gene: TRBJ1-4
V gene: TRBV29-1
clone size: few
CDR3 protein: CSAGQAVTNEKLFF

J gene: TRBJ2-1
V gene: TRBV5-5
clone size: many
CDR3 protein: CASSRTGGMYNEQFF

J gene: TRBJ1-4
V gene: TRBV5-1
clone size: many
CDR3 protein: CASSFEWPSNEKLFF

J gene: TRBJ1-4
V gene: TRBV9
clone size: NA
CDR3 protein: CASSGSGANEKLFF

J gene: TRBJ2-7
V gene: TRBV28
clone size: NA
CDR3 protein: CASSLIQHKGLDTYEQYF

J gene: TRBJ2-7
V gene: TRBV28
clone size: few
CDR3 protein: CASSPGLAGELYEQYF

J gene: TRBJ2-3
V gene: TRBV9
clone size: few
CDR3 protein: CASSVEGRGSNTDTQYF

J gene: TRBJ2-1
V gene: TRBV5-8
clone size: few
CDR3 protein: CASSLIRGGEQFF

J gene: TRBJ2-1
V gene: TRBV6-5
clone size: NA
CDR3 protein: CASSFWDSYNEQFF

J gene: TRBJ2-5
V gene: TRBV20-1
clone size: NA
CDR3 protein: CSARDSVAGQETQYF

J gene: TRBJ1-1
V gene: TRBV20-1
clone size: NA
CDR3 protein: CSASTGGITEAFF

J gene: TRBJ2-4
V gene: TRBV20-1
clone size: NA
CDR3 protein: CSASTSTRRGGIQYF

J gene: TRBJ2-5
V gene: TRBV6-1
clone size: NA
CDR3 protein: CASSTGTGVETQYF

J gene: TRBJ1-2
V gene: TRBV27
clone size: NA
CDR3 protein: CASSHSPSTGFGPGYTF

J gene: TRBJ2-5
V gene: TRBV5-1
clone size: many
CDR3 protein: CASSFGRSGVQETQYF

J gene: TRBJ2-7
V gene: TRBV20-1
clone size: many
CDR3 protein: CSARRQDYEQYF

J gene: TRBJ2-1
V gene: TRBV10-3
clone size: few
CDR3 protein: CAISDSRQGSYSDNEQFF

J gene: TRBJ1-1
V gene: TRBV7-9
clone size: NA
CDR3 protein: CASSSRDIEAFF

J gene: TRBJ2-1
V gene: TRBV15
clone size: NA
CDR3 protein: CATSRDSLAGVNEQFF

J gene: TRBJ1-4
V gene: TRBV4-3
clone size: NA
CDR3 protein: CASSQDMGRGEKLFF

J gene: TRBJ2-5
V gene: TRBV29-1
clone size: many
CDR3 protein: CSFDHGIQETQYF

J gene: TRBJ2-7
V gene: TRBV15
clone size: few
CDR3 protein: CATSRDGPGQGVSYEQYF

J gene: TRBJ2-1
V gene: TRBV7-6
clone size: NA
CDR3 protein: CASSLTQSGSLSPSYNEQFF

J gene: TRBJ2-7
V gene: TRBV7-6
clone size: NA
CDR3 protein: CASSSLDREGREQYF